What follows are 29 T cell receptor beta chains derived from one specimen sequenced in a study of early T cells in non-severe SARS-CoV-2 infection. In TCRdb, the 5' RACE reads were re-called with MiXCR into one record per CDR3 protein. The repertoire includes more than 45,000 distinct CDR3 sequences, roughly 12% of them detected once, and over 3% sits in the top ten. Specimen: whole blood. The source of these receptors is an adult who was a healthcare worker with PCR-confirmed SARS-CoV-2 infection or an uninfected control (not recorded which).

The CDR3 DNA follows: TGTGCCAGCAGCGCGGCGGGGAGAAATGGCATTCAGTACTTC. Its translation: CASSAAGRNGIQYF. This chain links TRBV2 with TRBJ2-4; possibly TRBD2 for D (6 bases). Trimming shortened V by 6 bases and J by 9 bases, and 18 bases separated the two germline ends. This CDR3 spans 14 amino acids. Germline V lookup: CDR1 SNHLY, CDR2 FYNNEI.

In its sample, this clonotype was seen a few times. The V gene is TRBV5-6, the J gene TRBJ1-3; D remains unclear. V shed 4 bases and J shed 1 base, with 12 bases lying between them. The CDR3 extends over 15 amino acids. Germline CDR1 is SGHDT and CDR2 is YYEEEE. The CDR3 nucleotides are TGTGCCAGCAGCGCGAGGGTGTTGTCTGGAAACACCATATATTTT. As protein: CASSARVLSGNTIYF.

This clonotype was found a few times. V is TRBV6-5 and J is TRBJ2-2; possibly TRBD1 for D (6 bases). This CDR3 has 15 amino acids. Germline V gene sequence: CDR1 MNHEY, CDR2 SVGAGI. The V and J ends lost 8 bases and 3 bases respectively, with 16 bases between them. In DNA form, the CDR3 reads TGTGCCAGCCTCAGAGGACAGTGGGACACCGGGGAGCTGTTTTTT. It translates to CASLRGQWDTGELFF.

This clonotype was recorded a few times. The genes are TRBV28 and TRBJ2-3; 11 nucleotides align to TRBD2. This CDR3 has 16 residues. Trimming removed 5 bases from V and 0 bases from J; junction bases left unmatched: 4. The germline gives CDR1 MDHEN, CDR2 SYDVKM. The CDR3 is CASSLIAGGSTDTQYF. In DNA, the CDR3 is TGTGCCAGCAGTCTAATAGCGGGAGGGAGCACAGATACGCAGTATTTT.

The chain carries TRBV2 and TRBJ1-2, with D possibly being TRBD1 (5 bases). Germline loops: CDR1 SNHLY, CDR2 FYNNEI. Trimming shortened V by 7 bases and J by 4 bases, and 10 bases separated the two germline ends. There are 12 residues in the CDR3. For the CDR3, the DNA is TGTGCCAGCACCGAGGGGACCTATGGCTACACCTTC. Translation gives CASTEGTYGYTF.

This clonotype showed up many times. The chain carries TRBV20-1 and TRBJ2-3; TRBD2 matches 9 bases. CDR3 length equals 18 residues. V was pared by 2 bases and J by 0 bases, with 12 bases of the junction left unmatched. In germline, CDR1 is DFQATT, CDR2 SNEGSKA (reference sequence). CDR3 loop: CSARSRVSGRGSTDTQYF. The CDR3 region has the DNA TGCAGTGCTAGATCCCGGGTTAGCGGGAGAGGGAGCACAGATACGCAGTATTTT.

This clonotype is categorized as medium-sized (0.01 to 0.1%). The V gene is TRBV30, the J gene TRBJ2-3; D unclear. CDR3 length: 15 residues. The V end was cut by 0 bases, the J end by 4 bases, with 14 bases between. CDR1 and CDR2 from the germline V gene are GTSNPN and SVGIG (reference sequence). CDR3 loop: CAWSVRVTLADTQYF. The DNA for the CDR3 is TGTGCCTGGAGTGTACGAGTTACCCTCGCAGATACGCAGTATTTT.

V gene TRBV20-1 combines with J gene TRBJ2-1, with TRBD1 matching over 7 bases. The CDR3 length is 14 residues. V was pared by 5 bases and J by 6 bases, with 10 bases of the junction left unmatched. Germline V gene lookup returns CDR1 DFQATT and CDR2 SNEGSKA (reference sequence). The CDR3 is CSAPTGKFLNEQFF. The CDR3 DNA follows: TGCAGTGCTCCGACAGGGAAGTTTCTCAATGAGCAGTTCTTC.

This chain's CDR3 is CACSGTSEETQYF. CDR3 DNA: TGTGCCTGTTCCGGGACTAGCGAAGAGACCCAGTACTTC. This chain uses TRBV11-3 with TRBJ2-5, with 10 bases fitting TRBD2. This CDR3 contains 13 residues. The junction had 6 bases not matched to a gene; V was cut back by 11 bases and J by 3 bases. Germline CDR1 reads SGHNT; CDR2 reads YENEEA. The full variable domain, its missing parts supplied by reference TRBV11-3 and TRBJ2-5, is EAGVVQSPRYKIIEKKQPVAFWCNPISGHNTLYWYLQNLGQGPELLIRYENEEAVDDSQLPKDRFSAERLKGVDSTLKIQPAELGDSAVYLCACSGTSEETQYFGPGTRLLVL.

This sequence joins TRBV19 and TRBJ1-2; D remains unclear. The CDR3 extends over 12 amino acids. Trimming removed 6 bases from V and 3 bases from J, with 8 bases in between. The V gene's germline CDR1 is LNHDA and CDR2 SQIVND (reference sequence). The CDR3 region is CASSVRDYGYTF. The CDR3 region has the DNA TGTGCCAGTAGCGTCCGGGACTATGGCTACACCTTC.

The sample holds many counts of this clonotype. The chain combines TRBV12-3 or TRBV12-4 with TRBJ2-1; possibly TRBD2 for D (5 bases). The CDR3 extends over 13 amino acids. V lost 4 bases and J 9 bases, leaving 13 bases between the germline ends. In nucleotides, the CDR3 is TGTGCCAGCAGTTCCCAGCGGTTGGGTGAGCAGTTCTTC. Its protein product is CASSSQRLGEQFF.

This clonotype showed up just a few times. This sequence joins TRBV20-1 and TRBJ2-5, with 7 nucleotides matching TRBD1. The CDR3 loop spans 12 amino acids. V lost 5 bases, J lost 2 bases, and 2 bases stayed unmatched. Germline V gives CDR1 DFQATT, CDR2 SNEGSKA (reference sequence). Here the CDR3 DNA reads TGCAGTGCTTGGGACAGACAAGAGACCCAGTACTTC. This translates into CSAWDRQETQYF.

This sequence joins TRBV3-1 and TRBJ1-6; unclear D gene. This CDR3 has 13 residues. Germline V CDR1 and CDR2: LGHDT, YNNKEL (reference sequence). Trimming removed 3 bases at V and 7 bases at J, with 7 bases between. CDR3 nucleotides: TGTGCCAGCAGCCAGGCCAGGAATTCACCCCTCCACTTT. This sequence encodes CASSQARNSPLHF.

This clonotype was recorded a few times. The chain employs TRBV7-2 and TRBJ2-1, with D perhaps being TRBD1 or TRBD2 (5 bases each). The CDR3 runs to 13 residues. Germline V gene lookup returns CDR1 SGHTA and CDR2 FQGNSA. V lost 6 bases and J 9 bases, leaving 15 bases between the germline ends. The CDR3, as DNA: TGTGCCAGCAGTCGGGACCAGGTCGGTGAGCAGTTCTTC. This gives the protein CASSRDQVGEQFF.

This clonotype has a handful of counts. The chain is built from TRBV7-9 and TRBJ2-6; no clear D. The ends were cut back, 4 bases at V and 0 bases at J, with 19 bases in the middle. The CDR3 runs 19 residues. Germline assignment: CDR1 SEHNR and CDR2 FQNEAQ (reference sequence). The CDR3 protein is CASSSPLLGVDSGANVLTF. CDR3 nucleotides: TGTGCCAGCAGCTCCCCCCTCCTCGGAGTTGACTCTGGGGCCAACGTCCTGACTTTC.

The sample holds many counts of this clonotype. The CDR3 loop reads CASSAGTSWGRETQYF. The CDR3 nucleotides are TGTGCCAGCAGCGCCGGCACTAGCTGGGGCAGAGAGACCCAGTACTTC. V and J are TRBV3-1 and TRBJ2-5; tentatively, D is TRBD2 (6 bases). This CDR3 has 16 residues. Germline CDR1 reads LGHDT; CDR2 reads YNNKEL (reference sequence). Between the trimmed V and J ends, which lost 5 bases and 4 bases, there was a span of 20 bases.

This clonotype was seen repeatedly, ten times or more. The chain carries TRBV6-1 and TRBJ2-5; D might be TRBD1 (5 bases). The CDR3 has 15 amino acids. The germline CDR1 and CDR2 sequences are MNHNS and SASEGT. V was pared by 3 bases and J by 5 bases, with 16 bases between. The CDR3 region is CASSDLDTPYETQYF. As DNA, the CDR3 is TGTGCCAGCAGTGATTTGGACACTCCATATGAGACCCAGTACTTC.

The genes are TRBV3-1 and TRBJ2-3, with D unclear. The CDR3 has 14 amino acids. Germline V gives CDR1 LGHDT, CDR2 YNNKEL (reference sequence). V dropped 4 bases and J dropped 6 bases, with 14 bases sitting between them. The CDR3 is CASSLGPLEDTQYF. The DNA for the CDR3 is TGTGCCAGCAGCCTCGGACCCTTAGAGGATACGCAGTATTTT.

This clonotype appeared many times. DNA for the CDR3: TGCAGTGCTAGAGAGGGGGACAGTTACAATGAGCAGTTCTTC. This translates into CSAREGDSYNEQFF. The rearrangement links TRBV20-1 to TRBJ2-1, with 7 bases that match TRBD1. The junction had 3 bases not matched to a gene; V was cut back by 0 bases and J by 4 bases. This CDR3 contains 14 residues. Germline V CDR1 and CDR2: DFQATT, SNEGSKA (reference sequence).

This clonotype was detected ten times or more. The rearrangement joins TRBV9 to TRBJ2-5; 8 nucleotides line up with TRBD1. Germline assignment: CDR1 SGDLS and CDR2 YYNGEE. The CDR3 extends over 14 amino acids. J lost 5 bases, V lost 4 bases, and 7 bases had no gene match. DNA for the CDR3: TGTGCCAGCAGCCCTCGGACAGGGTACGAGACCCAGTACTTC. It encodes CASSPRTGYETQYF.

There are many counts of this clonotype. The germline gene is not matched at one end of the junction; a read error may be the cause. V usage is TRBV6-2 or TRBV6-3 and J usage is TRBJ2-2; D remains unclear. CDR1 is MNHEY, CDR2 SVGEGT, per germline. The CDR3 runs to 12 residues. CDR3 region: CASSHSPGELFF. CDR3 sequence (DNA): TGTGCCAGCAGTCACTCTCCTGGGGAGCTGTTTTTT.

The sample holds a few counts of this clonotype. The chain employs TRBV28 and TRBJ2-7; D possibly corresponds to TRBD2 (6 bases). The germline V gene has CDR1 MDHEN and CDR2 SYDVKM. Trimming removed 2 bases from V and 6 bases from J, with 11 bases in between. This CDR3 has 13 residues. The CDR3 nucleotides are TGTGCCAGCAGTTTAGCGGGGCCATTCGAGCAGTACTTC. This sequence encodes CASSLAGPFEQYF.

This chain's CDR3 is CASSFGLAGDEQYF. In DNA, the CDR3 is TGTGCCAGCAGCTTTGGACTAGCGGGGGACGAGCAGTACTTC. The chain combines TRBV9 with TRBJ2-7; 13 bases agree with TRBD2. Germline V CDR1 and CDR2: SGDLS, YYNGEE. The CDR3 consists of 14 residues. V was pared by 4 bases and J by 5 bases, with 3 bases of the junction left unmatched.

This clonotype has at least ten counts. The V and J genes are TRBV27 and TRBJ1-1; TRBD1 agrees at 9 bases. The CDR3 covers 14 residues. With V trimmed by 3 bases and J by 7 bases, 6 bases remained unmatched. The V gene's germline CDR1 is MNHEY and CDR2 SMNVEV (reference sequence). CDR3 in amino acids: CASSFQGTGIEAFF. In DNA form, the CDR3 reads TGTGCCAGCAGTTTTCAAGGGACAGGGATTGAAGCTTTCTTT.

This clonotype appeared many times. The gene calls are TRBV5-1 and TRBJ2-7; perhaps TRBD1 as D (5 bases). Germline assignment: CDR1 SGHRS and CDR2 YFSETQ. The CDR3 contains 13 residues. V lost 0 bases and J lost 4, with 8 bases in between. Here the CDR3 reads CASSLAAGYEQYF. The DNA of the CDR3 is TGCGCCAGCAGCTTGGCCGCAGGGTACGAGCAGTACTTC.

In its sample, this clonotype was seen a few times. The V and J genes are TRBV10-3 and TRBJ1-3; D is undetermined. The germline gives CDR1 ENHRY, CDR2 SYGVKD. V gave up 6 bases and J gave up 0 bases, with 6 bases separating them. This CDR3 comprises 13 residues. The CDR3 reads CAIRSNSGNTIYF. The CDR3 DNA sequence: TGTGCCATCAGGTCAAACTCTGGAAACACCATATATTTT.

This clonotype has at least ten counts. The gene calls are TRBV7-8 and TRBJ2-3; D remains unclear. Trimming shortened V by 10 bases and J by 2 bases, and 13 bases separated the two germline ends. The CDR3 totals 13 residues. Germline V gene data show CDR1 as SGHVS and CDR2 as FQNEAQ. The CDR3: CATRRPDTDTQYF. CDR3 DNA: TGTGCCACCCGCCGGCCCGACACAGATACGCAGTATTTT.

The gene calls are TRBV27 and TRBJ2-1; D assignment may be TRBD1 or TRBD2 (5 bases each). This CDR3 is 14 amino acids long. The germline V and J ends were trimmed by 0 bases and 4 bases, with 7 bases remaining between them. Germline V gene data show CDR1 as MNHEY and CDR2 as SMNVEV (reference sequence). CDR3 protein: CASSLSGPYNEQFF. CDR3 bases: TGTGCCAGCAGTTTATCGGGACCGTACAATGAGCAGTTCTTC.

This clonotype came up a few times. The chain has TRBV5-1 and TRBJ2-5, with D perhaps TRBD2 (5 bases). Germline V gene lookup returns CDR1 SGHRS and CDR2 YFSETQ. V lost 5 bases and J 1 base, leaving 15 bases between the germline ends. The CDR3 runs 15 residues. CDR3: CASRPSPSRQETQYF. Written as DNA, the CDR3 is TGCGCCAGCAGGCCTAGTCCTAGCCGCCAAGAGACCCAGTACTTC.